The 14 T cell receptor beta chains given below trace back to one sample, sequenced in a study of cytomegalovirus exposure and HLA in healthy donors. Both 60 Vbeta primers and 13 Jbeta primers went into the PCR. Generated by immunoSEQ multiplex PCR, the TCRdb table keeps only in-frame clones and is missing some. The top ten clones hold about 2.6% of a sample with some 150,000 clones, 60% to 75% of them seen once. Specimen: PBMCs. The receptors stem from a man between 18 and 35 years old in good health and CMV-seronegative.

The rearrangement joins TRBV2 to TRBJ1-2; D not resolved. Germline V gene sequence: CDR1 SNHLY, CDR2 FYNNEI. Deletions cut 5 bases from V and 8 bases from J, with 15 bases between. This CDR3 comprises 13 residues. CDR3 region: CASSFDSNGGYTF. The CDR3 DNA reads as TGTGCCAGCAGTTTTGACTCGAATGGAGGCTACACCTTC. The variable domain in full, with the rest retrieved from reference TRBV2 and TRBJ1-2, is EPEVTQTPSHQVTQMGQEVILRCVPISNHLYFYWYRQILGQKVEFLVSFYNNEISEKSEIFDDQFSVERPDGSNFTLKIRSTKLEDSAMYFCASSFDSNGGYTFGSGTRLTVV.

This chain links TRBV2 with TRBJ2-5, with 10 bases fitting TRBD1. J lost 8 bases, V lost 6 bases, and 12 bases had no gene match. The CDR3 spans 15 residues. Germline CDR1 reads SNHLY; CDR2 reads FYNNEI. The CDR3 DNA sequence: TGTGCCAGCAGCCAGTCCGGGACAGGGGAATTAACCCAGTACTTC. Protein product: CASSQSGTGELTQYF.

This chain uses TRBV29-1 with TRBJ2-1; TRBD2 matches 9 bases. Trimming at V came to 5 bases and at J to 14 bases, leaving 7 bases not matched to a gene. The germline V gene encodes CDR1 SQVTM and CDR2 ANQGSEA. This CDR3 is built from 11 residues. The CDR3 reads CSVLAGVWKFF. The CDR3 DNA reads TGCAGCGTTTTAGCGGGGGTGTGGAAGTTCTTC.

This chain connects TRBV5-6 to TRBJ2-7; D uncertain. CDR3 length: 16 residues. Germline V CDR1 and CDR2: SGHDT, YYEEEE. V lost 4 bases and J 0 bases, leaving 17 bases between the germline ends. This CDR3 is CASSPRRGKSSYEQYV. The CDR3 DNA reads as TGTGCCAGCAGCCCCCGGCGAGGCAAGAGCTCCTACGAGCAGTACGTC.

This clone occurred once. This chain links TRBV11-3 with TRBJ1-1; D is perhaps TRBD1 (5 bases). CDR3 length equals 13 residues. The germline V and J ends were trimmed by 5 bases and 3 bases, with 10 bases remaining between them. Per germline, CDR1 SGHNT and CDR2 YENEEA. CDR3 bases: TGTGCCAGCAGCCAGGCGGGGGACACTGAAGCTTTCTTT. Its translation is CASSQAGDTEAFF.

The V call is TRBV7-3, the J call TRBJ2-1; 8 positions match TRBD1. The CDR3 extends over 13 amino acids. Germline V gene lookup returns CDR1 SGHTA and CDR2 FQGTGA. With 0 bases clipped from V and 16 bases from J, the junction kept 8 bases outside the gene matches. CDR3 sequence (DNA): TGTGCCAGCAGCTTAACTTACCCAGGGGGCAGATTCTTC. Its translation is CASSLTYPGGRFF.

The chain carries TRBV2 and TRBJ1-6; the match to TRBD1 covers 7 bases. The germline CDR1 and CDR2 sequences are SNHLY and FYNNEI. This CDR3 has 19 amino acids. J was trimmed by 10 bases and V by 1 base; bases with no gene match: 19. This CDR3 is CASSEVAPSHRGRRSPLHF. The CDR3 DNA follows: TGTGCCAGCAGTGAAGTGGCTCCATCACACAGGGGAAGGAGGTCACCCCTCCACTTT.

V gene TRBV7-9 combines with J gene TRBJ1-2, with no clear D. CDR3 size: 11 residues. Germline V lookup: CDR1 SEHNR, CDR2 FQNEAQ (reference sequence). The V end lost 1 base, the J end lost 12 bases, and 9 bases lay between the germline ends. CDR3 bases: TGTGCCAGCAGCTTAGGCGAAGAGAACACCTTC. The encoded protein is CASSLGEENTF.

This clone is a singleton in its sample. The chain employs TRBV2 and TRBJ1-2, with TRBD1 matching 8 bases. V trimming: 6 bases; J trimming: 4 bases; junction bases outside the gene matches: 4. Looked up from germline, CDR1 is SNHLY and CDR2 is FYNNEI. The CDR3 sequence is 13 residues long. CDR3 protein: CASRRTGTYGYTF. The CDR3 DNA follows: TGTGCCAGCAGGAGGACAGGGACCTATGGCTACACCTTC. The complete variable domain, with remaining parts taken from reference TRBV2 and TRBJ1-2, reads EPEVTQTPSHQVTQMGQEVILRCVPISNHLYFYWYRQILGQKVEFLVSFYNNEISEKSEIFDDQFSVERPDGSNFTLKIRSTKLEDSAMYFCASRRTGTYGYTFGSGTRLTVV.

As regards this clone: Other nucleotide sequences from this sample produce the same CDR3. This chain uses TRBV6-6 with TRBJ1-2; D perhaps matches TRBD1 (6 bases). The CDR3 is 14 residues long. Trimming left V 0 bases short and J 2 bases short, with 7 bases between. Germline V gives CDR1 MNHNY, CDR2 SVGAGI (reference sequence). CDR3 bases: TGTGCCAGCAGTTACTCAACAGGGAACTATGGCTACACCTTC. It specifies CASSYSTGNYGYTF.

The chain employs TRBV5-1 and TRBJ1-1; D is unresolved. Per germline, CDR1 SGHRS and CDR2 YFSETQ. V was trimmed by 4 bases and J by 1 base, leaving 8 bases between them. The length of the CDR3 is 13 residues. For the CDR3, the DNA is TGCGCCAGCAGCCTACAGACGAACACTGAAGCTTTCTTT. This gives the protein CASSLQTNTEAFF.

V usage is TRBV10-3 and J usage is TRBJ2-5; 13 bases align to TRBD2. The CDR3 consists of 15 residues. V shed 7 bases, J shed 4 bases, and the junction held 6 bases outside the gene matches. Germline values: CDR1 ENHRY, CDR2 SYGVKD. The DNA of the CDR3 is TGTGCCATCAAACCCCGACTAGCGGGGGGAGAGACCCAGTACTTC. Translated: CAIKPRLAGGETQYF.

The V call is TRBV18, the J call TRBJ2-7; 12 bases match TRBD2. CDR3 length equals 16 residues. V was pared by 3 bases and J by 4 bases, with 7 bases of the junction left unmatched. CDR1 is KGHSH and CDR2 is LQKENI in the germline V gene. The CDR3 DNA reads TGTGCCAGCTCACCCGGACTAGCGGGGATAAGTTACGAGCAGTACTTC. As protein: CASSPGLAGISYEQYF.

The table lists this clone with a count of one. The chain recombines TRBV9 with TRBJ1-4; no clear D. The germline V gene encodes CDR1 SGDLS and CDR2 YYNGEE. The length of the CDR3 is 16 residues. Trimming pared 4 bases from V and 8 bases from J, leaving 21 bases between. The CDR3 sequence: CASSPGRQGPAEKLFF. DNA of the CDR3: TGTGCCAGCAGCCCCGGGAGGCAAGGGCCTGCGGAAAAACTGTTTTTT.